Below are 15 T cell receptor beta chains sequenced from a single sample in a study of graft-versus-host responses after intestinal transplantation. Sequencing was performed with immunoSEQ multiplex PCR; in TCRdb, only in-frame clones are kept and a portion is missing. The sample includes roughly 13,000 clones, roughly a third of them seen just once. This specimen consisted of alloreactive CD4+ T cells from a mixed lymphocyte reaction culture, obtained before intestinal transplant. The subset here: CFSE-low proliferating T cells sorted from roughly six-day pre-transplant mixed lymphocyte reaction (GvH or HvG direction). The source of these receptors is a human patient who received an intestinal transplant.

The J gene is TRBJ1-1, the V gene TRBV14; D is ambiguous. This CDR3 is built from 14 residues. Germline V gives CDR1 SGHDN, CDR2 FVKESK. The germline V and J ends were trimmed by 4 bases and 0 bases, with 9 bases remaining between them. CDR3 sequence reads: CASSRAGMNTEAFF. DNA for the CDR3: TGTGCCAGCAGCCGAGCCGGGATGAACACTGAAGCTTTCTTT.

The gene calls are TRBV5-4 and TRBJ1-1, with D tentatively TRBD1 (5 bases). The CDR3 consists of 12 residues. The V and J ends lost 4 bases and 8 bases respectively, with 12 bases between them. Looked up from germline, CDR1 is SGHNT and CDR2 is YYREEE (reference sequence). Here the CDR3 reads CASSQEAGEAFF. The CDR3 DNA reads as TGTGCCAGCAGCCAAGAGGCAGGGGAAGCTTTCTTT.

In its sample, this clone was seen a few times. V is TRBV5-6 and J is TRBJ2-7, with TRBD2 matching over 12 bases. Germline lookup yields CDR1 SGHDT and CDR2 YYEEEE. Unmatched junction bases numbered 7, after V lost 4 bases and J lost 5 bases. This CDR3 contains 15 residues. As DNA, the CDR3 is TGTGCCAGCAGCACACGGACTAGCGGGGTAAACGAGCAGTACTTC. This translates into CASSTRTSGVNEQYF.

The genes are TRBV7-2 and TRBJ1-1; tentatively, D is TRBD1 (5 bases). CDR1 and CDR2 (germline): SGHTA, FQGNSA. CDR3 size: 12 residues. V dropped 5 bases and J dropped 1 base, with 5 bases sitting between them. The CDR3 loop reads CASSQGNTEAFF. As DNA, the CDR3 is TGTGCCAGCAGCCAGGGGAACACTGAAGCTTTCTTT. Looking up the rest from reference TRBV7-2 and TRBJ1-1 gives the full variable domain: GAGVSQSPSNKVTEKGKDVELRCDPISGHTALYWYRQSLGQGLEFLIYFQGNSAPDKSGLPSDRFSAERTGGSVSTLTIQRTQQEDSAVYLCASSQGNTEAFFGQGTRLTVV.

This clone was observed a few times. The CDR3 DNA is TGTGCCACCAAGGACAGAATGGCTGAAGCTTTCTTT. It codes for CATKDRMAEAFF. The gene calls are TRBV6-6 and TRBJ1-1; possibly TRBD1 for D (6 bases). The ends were cut back, 10 bases at V and 6 bases at J, with 15 bases in the middle. This CDR3 comprises 12 residues. Looked up from germline, CDR1 is MNHNY and CDR2 is SVGAGI (reference sequence).

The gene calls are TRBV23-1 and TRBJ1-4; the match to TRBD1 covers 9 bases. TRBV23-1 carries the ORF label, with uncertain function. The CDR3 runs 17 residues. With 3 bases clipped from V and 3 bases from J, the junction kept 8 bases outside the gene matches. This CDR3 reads CASSHRRDRVSNEKLFF. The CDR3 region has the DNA TGCGCCAGCAGTCATCGCCGGGACAGGGTGTCTAATGAAAAACTGTTTTTT.

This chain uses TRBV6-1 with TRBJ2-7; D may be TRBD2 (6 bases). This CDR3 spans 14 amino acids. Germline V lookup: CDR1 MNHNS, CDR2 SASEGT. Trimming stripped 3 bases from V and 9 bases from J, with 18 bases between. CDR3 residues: CASSDPGDRLGQYF. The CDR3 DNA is TGTGCCAGCAGTGACCCGGGGGACCGACTGGGGCAGTACTTC.

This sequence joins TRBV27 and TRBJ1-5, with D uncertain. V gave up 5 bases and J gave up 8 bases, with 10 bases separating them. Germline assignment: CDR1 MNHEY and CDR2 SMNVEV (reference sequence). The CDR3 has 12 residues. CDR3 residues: CASSPLSEPQHF. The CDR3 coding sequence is TGTGCCAGCAGTCCCCTCTCCGAGCCCCAGCATTTT.

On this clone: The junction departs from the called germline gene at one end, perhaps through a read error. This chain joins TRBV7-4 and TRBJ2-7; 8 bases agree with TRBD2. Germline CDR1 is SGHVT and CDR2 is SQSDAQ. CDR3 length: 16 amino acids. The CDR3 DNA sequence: TGTGCCAGCAGTTTAGCGTCCACTAGCGGTCTCTACGAGCAGTACTTC. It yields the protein CASSLASTSGLYEQYF.

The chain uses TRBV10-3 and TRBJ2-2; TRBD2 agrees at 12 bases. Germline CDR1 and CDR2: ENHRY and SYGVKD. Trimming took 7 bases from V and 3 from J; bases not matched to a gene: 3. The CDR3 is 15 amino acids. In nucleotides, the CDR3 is TGTGCCATCAATCGACTAGCGGGAGACACCGGGGAGCTGTTTTTT. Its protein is CAINRLAGDTGELFF.

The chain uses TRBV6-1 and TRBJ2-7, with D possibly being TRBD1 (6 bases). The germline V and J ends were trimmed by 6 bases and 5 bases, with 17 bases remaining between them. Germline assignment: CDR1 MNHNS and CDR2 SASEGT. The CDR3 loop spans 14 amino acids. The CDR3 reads CASSPPHRVNEQYF. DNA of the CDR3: TGTGCCAGCAGCCCCCCCCACAGGGTCAACGAGCAGTACTTC.

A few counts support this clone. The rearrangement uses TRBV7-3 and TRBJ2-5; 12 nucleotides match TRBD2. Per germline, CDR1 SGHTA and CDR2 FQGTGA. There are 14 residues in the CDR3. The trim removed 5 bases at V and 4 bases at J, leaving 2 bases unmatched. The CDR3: CASSQGLAGETQYF. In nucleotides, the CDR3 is TGTGCCAGCAGCCAGGGACTAGCGGGAGAGACCCAGTACTTC.

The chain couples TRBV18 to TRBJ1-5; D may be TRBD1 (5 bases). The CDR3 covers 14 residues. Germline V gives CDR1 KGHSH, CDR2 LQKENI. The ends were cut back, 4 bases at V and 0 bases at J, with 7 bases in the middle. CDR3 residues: CASSLQDSNQPQHF. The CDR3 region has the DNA TGTGCCAGCTCACTACAGGATAGCAATCAGCCCCAGCATTTT.

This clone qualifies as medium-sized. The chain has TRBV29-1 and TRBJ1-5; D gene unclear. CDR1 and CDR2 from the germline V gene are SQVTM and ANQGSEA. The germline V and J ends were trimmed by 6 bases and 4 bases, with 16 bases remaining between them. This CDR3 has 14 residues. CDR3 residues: CSVAEGGGNQPQHF. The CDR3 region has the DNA TGCAGCGTCGCTGAGGGCGGAGGGAATCAGCCCCAGCATTTT.

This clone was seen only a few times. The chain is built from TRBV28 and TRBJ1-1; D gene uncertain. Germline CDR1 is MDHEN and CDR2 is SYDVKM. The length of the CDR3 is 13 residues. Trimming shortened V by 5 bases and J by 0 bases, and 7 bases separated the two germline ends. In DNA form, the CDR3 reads TGTGCCAGCAGTCGCCGACTGAACACTGAAGCTTTCTTT. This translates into CASSRRLNTEAFF.